Detailed here is one T cell receptor beta chain. CDR3 size: 15 residues. Per germline, CDR1 MNHEY and CDR2 SVGEGT. The germline V and J ends were trimmed by 2 bases and 1 base, with 12 bases remaining between them. TCRdb independently ran MiXCR on the RT-PCR reads; one entry per CDR3 protein. In the table there are 500,000 to 600,000 distinct CDR3 sequences, 10% to 12% of which are singletons. This record comes from a study of response to subunit inactivated influenza vaccine. Separately, the same data were catalogued under a study of T cells expressing NK-cell markers. This second report adds: With UMIs, 5'RACE template switching was used to make TCR beta cDNA.

Sequenced material: PBMCs from blood, taken on the day of vaccination. The genes are TRBV6-2 or TRBV6-3 and TRBJ2-7; weak D call: TRBD1 (6 bases). This TCR came from a man in his fifties who received an inactivated influenza vaccine. CDR3 nucleotides: TGTGCCAGCAGTTACAGTCAGGGGTCTTCCTACGAGCAGTACTTC. This translates into CASSYSQGSSYEQYF.